This T cell receptor beta chain was captured by sequencing in a study of patients with pleural tuberculosis. There are 14 residues in the CDR3. Using its own MiXCR run on the reads, TCRdb lists one record per CDR3 protein. The sample yields around 54,000 distinct CDR3 sequences, less than 8% seen once. Notes on this clonotype: Sequence at one end of the junction differs from germline and may be a read error.

This sequence was found in a human donor with pleural tuberculosis. The chain is built from TRBV12-3 or TRBV12-4 and TRBJ2-1; tentative D call: TRBD2 (6 bases). The chain's CDR3 is CASSLRDSRNELFF. CDR3 bases: TGTGCCAGCAGTCTAAGGGACTCTCGCAATGAGCTGTTCTTC.